This T cell receptor beta chain stems from a study of cytomegalovirus exposure and HLA in healthy donors. At the level of the study: Caucasian-associated ancestry cluster membership applied to over 80% of around 400 genotyped donors.

Concerning this clone: Its antigen is still unknown.

Germline assignment: CDR1 SGHRS and CDR2 YFSETQ. V gave up 6 bases and J gave up 3 bases; unmatched junction bases: 5. The CDR3 covers 15 residues. PCR primers comprised 60 Vbeta and 13 Jbeta primers. TCRdb's table, derived via immunoSEQ multiplex PCR, lists solely in-frame clones and lacks some. Of about 140,000 clones listed, 73% are singletons. Notes on the study in general: The study listed 150 to 200 cytomegalovirus-associated TCR beta chains. An Asian-associated ancestry cluster reportedly showed fewer N-insertions than the approximately 700-donor mean in a later analysis. Relative to equally common others, HLA-associated TCR beta chains showed greater clonal expansion in a later analysis.

The specimen sequenced was PBMCs. The chain links TRBV5-1 to TRBJ2-3; TRBD2 aligns across 12 bases. The origin of this receptor is a woman between 40 and 50 years old in good health and CMV-seronegative. CDR3 sequence reads: CASTTSGGLTDTQYF. As DNA, the CDR3 is TGCGCCAGCACCACTAGCGGGGGGCTAACAGATACGCAGTATTTT.